This TCR beta chain was obtained from a study of blood T cells in healthy people across ages. The use of a sample-barcoded 5' primer and a J-beta primer mix characterized a second PCR of about 7 to 12 cycles. TCRdb called the 5' RACE reads again in MiXCR, with one record for every CDR3 protein. The sample has approximately 1.5 million distinct CDR3 sequences, approximately 32% seen once. This clonotype turned up a few times. With 4 bases removed from V and 0 bases from J, the gap between germline ends came to 10 bases. The CDR3 spans 13 residues. Germline V CDR1 and CDR2: SQVTM, ANQGSEA. The chain recombines TRBV29-1 with TRBJ2-7; D possibly corresponds to TRBD2 (5 bases). The receptor comes from a woman between 25 and 40 years old in good health. The sample was blood. CDR3 sequence reads: CSVGGHGSYEQYF. The CDR3 bases are TGCAGCGTTGGAGGGCACGGCTCCTACGAGCAGTACTTC.